The TCR beta chain described here comes from a study of OX40 agonist ivuxolimab in advanced cancers. Study details: The dose-escalation cohort was around 83% male, with a mean age of approximately 62 years, ranging about 20 to 79.

TCRdb's copy holds only in-frame clones and misses some; the assay was immunoSEQ multiplex PCR. The sample includes about 80,000 clones, around 86% of them seen just once. Germline V gene sequence: CDR1 SGHNT, CDR2 YYREEE (reference sequence). Trimming pared 4 bases from V and 3 bases from J, leaving 13 bases between. CDR3 length: 15 amino acids. This sample comprised CD4+ or CD8+ T cells sorted from blood, obtained in a trial of the OX40 agonist ivuxolimab. The chain links TRBV5-4 to TRBJ1-4; D may be TRBD1 (6 bases). The TCR comes from an adult with an advanced solid tumor such as melanoma, head and neck, liver or kidney cancer. The CDR3: CASSVRGSSNEKLFF. CDR3 DNA: TGTGCCAGCAGCGTGAGGGGGTCATCTAATGAAAAACTGTTTTTT.